One sample yielded the 24 T cell receptor beta chains listed below, sequenced in a study of cytomegalovirus exposure and HLA in healthy donors. The PCR ran on 60 Vbeta and 13 Jbeta primers. Profiling relied on immunoSEQ multiplex PCR, and the TCRdb table lists in-frame clones only, not all of them. The table records approximately 120,000 clones, around three quarters of them present only once. Sequencing was performed on PBMCs. The source is a man aged 40-55 years in good health and CMV-seronegative.

The chain couples TRBV10-2 to TRBJ2-5; a possible D gene is TRBD2 (6 bases). The CDR3 has 13 amino acids. Looked up from germline, CDR1 is WSHSY and CDR2 is SAAADI. V gave up 6 bases and J gave up 5 bases, with 13 bases separating them. CDR3 loop: CASRVGGRETQYF. Here the CDR3 DNA reads TGCGCCAGCAGGGTCGGGGGTCGGGAGACCCAGTACTTC.

The V call is TRBV28, the J call TRBJ2-7; 12 nucleotides agree with TRBD2. The J segment lost 0 bases and the V segment lost 6 bases, leaving 12 bases of the junction unmatched. Germline assignment: CDR1 MDHEN and CDR2 SYDVKM. The CDR3 runs 18 residues. The CDR3 is CASSPGLAGISASYEQYF. In DNA form, the CDR3 reads TGTGCCAGCAGCCCGGGACTAGCGGGTATATCGGCCTCCTACGAGCAGTACTTC.

This clone was counted between two and nine times. The chain uses TRBV15 and TRBJ1-6, with D hard to call. In germline, CDR1 is LNHNV, CDR2 YYDKDF (reference sequence). This CDR3 is built from 14 residues. V lost 3 bases to trimming and J lost 7 bases, with 10 bases between them. In DNA, the CDR3 is TGTGCCACCAGCAGGGCAGGAACAAATTCACCCCTCCACTTT. Translation: CATSRAGTNSPLHF.

The rearrangement joins TRBV6-1 to TRBJ1-2; D gene ambiguous. Germline assignment: CDR1 MNHNS and CDR2 SASEGT. The CDR3 is 15 amino acids. With 6 bases removed from V and 6 bases from J, the gap between germline ends came to 20 bases. The CDR3 DNA sequence: TGTGCCAGCAGGACCGGAGGGAGACAAGTCGATGGCTACACCTTC. Its protein is CASRTGGRQVDGYTF.

The chain has TRBV2 and TRBJ2-5; the D gene is possibly TRBD2 (5 bases). V lost 6 bases and J lost 5, with 10 bases in between. CDR1 and CDR2 from the germline V gene are SNHLY and FYNNEI. The CDR3 is made up of 12 amino acids. CDR3 residues: CASRGSGETQYF. In nucleotides, the CDR3 is TGTGCCAGCAGGGGGTCGGGGGAGACCCAGTACTTC.

The chain employs TRBV5-1 and TRBJ2-1; possible D gene TRBD2, 5 bases. V lost 4 bases and J lost 3, with 11 bases in between. The CDR3 has 14 amino acids. The germline CDR1 and CDR2 sequences are SGHRS and YFSETQ. CDR3 loop: CASSRTGDYNEQFF. CDR3 nucleotides: TGCGCCAGCAGCCGGACTGGGGACTACAATGAGCAGTTCTTC.

This clone was found once. The rearrangement links TRBV18 to TRBJ1-1; 8 positions agree with TRBD1. V lost 4 bases, J lost 0 bases, and 4 bases stayed unmatched. Germline CDR1 and CDR2: KGHSH and LQKENI. CDR3 length: 15 amino acids. CDR3 nucleotides: TGTGCCAGCTCACTTGGACAGGGCGTGAACACTGAAGCTTTCTTT. Amino acids: CASSLGQGVNTEAFF.

This clone was seen more than once but under ten times. The V and J genes are TRBV7-9 and TRBJ1-3, with D tentatively TRBD1 (5 bases). CDR1 and CDR2 from the germline V gene are SEHNR and FQNEAQ (reference sequence). Between the trimmed V and J ends, which lost 6 bases and 4 bases, there was a span of 13 bases. The length of the CDR3 is 14 residues. The CDR3 protein is CASRPQVSGNTIYF. The CDR3 bases are TGTGCCAGCAGGCCACAGGTCTCCGGAAACACCATATATTTT.

This chain uses TRBV5-4 with TRBJ1-3, with D uncertain. Trimming stripped 4 bases from V and 2 bases from J, with 16 bases between. Germline CDR1 SGHNT, CDR2 YYREEE (reference sequence). CDR3 length: 16 amino acids. CDR3 amino acids: CASSRLSGDAGNTIYF. CDR3 coding DNA: TGTGCCAGCAGCCGATTGAGCGGGGATGCTGGAAACACCATATATTTT.

The rearrangement links TRBV15 to TRBJ1-5, with D tentatively TRBD1 (6 bases). V dropped 0 bases and J dropped 4 bases, with 10 bases sitting between them. The CDR3 covers 15 residues. Germline CDR1 and CDR2: LNHNV and YYDKDF (reference sequence). CDR3 nucleotide sequence: TGTGCCACCAGCAGAGATCGGGGGGCGAATCAGCCCCAGCATTTT. Protein product: CATSRDRGANQPQHF.

The V call is TRBV4-3, the J call TRBJ1-2, with no clear D. Germline lookup yields CDR1 LGHNA and CDR2 YSLEER. The CDR3 is made up of 14 amino acids. V lost 0 bases and J 8 bases, leaving 13 bases between the germline ends. The CDR3 DNA sequence: TGCGCCAGCAGCCAAGAATATCCGGGATGGGGCTACACCTTC. This codes for CASSQEYPGWGYTF.

The chain employs TRBV27 and TRBJ2-2; tentative D call: TRBD1 (5 bases). V was pared by 6 bases and J by 7 bases, with 12 bases between. CDR1 and CDR2 from the germline V gene are MNHEY and SMNVEV (reference sequence). CDR3 length equals 13 residues. CDR3: CASSLRVSGELFF. The CDR3 region has the DNA TGTGCCAGCAGCCTCAGGGTCAGCGGGGAGCTGTTTTTT.

This chain joins TRBV18 and TRBJ1-2, with 8 bases identical to TRBD1. The J segment lost 7 bases and the V segment lost 3 bases, leaving 4 bases of the junction unmatched. CDR1 and CDR2 from the germline V gene are KGHSH and LQKENI. The CDR3 has 13 amino acids. The CDR3 here is CASSPSGQAGYTF. CDR3 sequence (DNA): TGTGCCAGCTCACCCTCGGGACAGGCTGGCTACACCTTC.

The chain uses TRBV14 and TRBJ1-1, with D tentatively TRBD1 (6 bases). There are 16 residues in the CDR3. Trimming took 1 base from V and 1 from J, leaving 13 bases between them. The germline V gene encodes CDR1 SGHDN and CDR2 FVKESK. Here the CDR3 DNA reads TGTGCCAGCAGCCAAGTGACGCCGACAGGGAACACTGAAGCTTTCTTT. Translation: CASSQVTPTGNTEAFF.

V and J are TRBV6-5 and TRBJ1-2; TRBD1 might be the D (5 bases). Trimming took 6 bases from V and 2 from J, leaving 16 bases between them. Germline-derived CDR1 and CDR2 are MNHEY and SVGAGI. The CDR3 consists of 15 residues. The CDR3 is CASRGAGNGNYGYTF. The CDR3 coding sequence is TGTGCCAGCAGAGGGGCCGGCAACGGGAACTATGGCTACACCTTC.

This clone was seen more than once but under ten times. The chain joins TRBV7-2 to TRBJ1-4, with D possibly TRBD1 on 5 matching bases. This CDR3 is built from 15 residues. Per germline, CDR1 SGHTA and CDR2 FQGNSA. The V end was cut by 2 bases, the J end by 7 bases, with 14 bases between. The CDR3 bases are TGTGCCAGCAGCTTACTCGGGGGGATAGGTGAAAAACTGTTTTTT. It specifies CASSLLGGIGEKLFF.

This clone was detected only once. This chain's CDR3 is CASSLSRDRVYEQYF. CDR3 bases: TGTGCCAGCAGCTTATCCCGGGACAGAGTCTACGAGCAGTACTTC. The chain is built from TRBV7-2 and TRBJ2-7; 7 bases are a match to TRBD1. The CDR3 length is 15 residues. J gave up 3 bases and V 2 bases, and 7 bases lay outside the gene matches. The germline V gene has CDR1 SGHTA and CDR2 FQGNSA.

The chain couples TRBV25-1 to TRBJ1-2; TRBD1 matches 8 bases. This CDR3 spans 14 amino acids. The J segment lost 4 bases and the V segment lost 5 bases, leaving 6 bases of the junction unmatched. Per the germline V gene, CDR1 is MGHDK and CDR2 is SYGVNS. CDR3: CASSPQGASYGYTF. In DNA form, the CDR3 reads TGTGCCAGCAGTCCCCAGGGGGCGAGCTATGGCTACACCTTC.

This clone was observed a few times. The V and J genes are TRBV5-4 and TRBJ2-1, with 10 positions matching TRBD2. CDR1 is SGHNT and CDR2 is YYREEE in the germline V gene (reference sequence). J was trimmed by 4 bases and V by 3 bases; bases with no gene match: 7. This CDR3 region has 16 residues. This chain's CDR3 is CASSSKTSGVYNEQFF. Here the CDR3 DNA reads TGTGCCAGCAGCTCAAAAACTAGCGGGGTTTACAATGAGCAGTTCTTC.

This clone appeared many times. V usage is TRBV7-9 and J usage is TRBJ1-1, with D maybe TRBD1 (6 bases). The ends were cut back, 6 bases at V and 5 bases at J, with 10 bases in the middle. The CDR3 totals 12 residues. Germline lookup yields CDR1 SEHNR and CDR2 FQNEAQ (reference sequence). CDR3 amino acids: CASRGGATEAFF. CDR3 DNA: TGTGCCAGCAGAGGGGGGGCGACTGAAGCTTTCTTT. Complete variable domain (other parts from reference TRBV7-9 and TRBJ1-1): DTGVSQNPRHKITKRGQNVTFRCDPISEHNRLYWYRQTLGQGPEFLTYFQNEAQLEKSRLLSDRFSAERPKGSFSTLEIQRTEQGDSAMYLCASRGGATEAFFGQGTRLTVV.

The chain employs TRBV2 and TRBJ2-7, with a possible D match to TRBD1 (6 bases). Germline assignment: CDR1 SNHLY and CDR2 FYNNEI. V shed 6 bases and J shed 6 bases, with 21 bases lying between them. This CDR3 comprises 15 residues. The CDR3 spells CASRELTTGSVEQYF. The CDR3 nucleotides read TGTGCCAGCAGGGAGCTCACGACAGGTTCGGTCGAGCAGTACTTC.

The table lists this clone with a count of one. V is TRBV2 and J is TRBJ2-5; TRBD1 is a possible D gene (6 bases). V dropped 8 bases and J dropped 9 bases, with 25 bases sitting between them. The CDR3 consists of 15 residues. Germline V gene lookup returns CDR1 SNHLY and CDR2 FYNNEI. CDR3 bases: TGTGCCAGCCTCCGGGACACCGAATTGTTATCTTCCCAGTACTTC. This sequence encodes CASLRDTELLSSQYF.

The table lists this clone with a count of one. The chain has TRBV4-3 and TRBJ1-1; maybe TRBD1 (6 bases). The CDR3 sequence is 15 residues long. Trimming cost V 0 bases and J 1 base, with 9 bases left between them. Per the germline V gene, CDR1 is LGHNA and CDR2 is YSLEER. The DNA for the CDR3 is TGCGCCAGCAGCCAAGATCCGACAGGGAACACTGAAGCTTTCTTT. This sequence encodes CASSQDPTGNTEAFF.

This clone was observed a few times. V is TRBV28 and J is TRBJ1-5, with D possibly being TRBD1 (5 bases). Between the trimmed V and J ends, which lost 1 base and 5 bases, there was a span of 18 bases. This CDR3 is built from 17 residues. CDR1 and CDR2 from the germline V gene are MDHEN and SYDVKM. The CDR3 loop reads CASSLSDTRRLDQPQHF. CDR3 nucleotides: TGTGCCAGCAGTTTATCGGACACCCGTCGCCTCGATCAGCCCCAGCATTTT.